This is a list of T cell receptor beta chains from one sample in a study of T cells in Graves' hyperthyroidism and ophthalmopathy. TCRdb recomputed calls from the multiplex PCR reads with MiXCR, one row per CDR3 protein. In the table there are more than 350,000 distinct CDR3 sequences, more than 14% of which are singletons. Sequencing was performed on blood. These receptor sequences come from a woman aged 25-40 years with Graves' ophthalmopathy. CDR3s include the opening cysteine and the closing phenylalanine or tryptophan. Fields, in order: D gene, J gene, V gene, clone size, CDR3 protein, CDR3 DNA. The D gene is left open where the match is weak. Expanded clones get a size class; other rows say once, few or many, or leave the size out.

TRBD1 TRBJ1-1 TRBV6-1 many CASSVTGVNTEAFF TGTGCCAGCAGTGTGACAGGGGTGAACACTGAAGCTTTCTTT
- TRBJ2-1 TRBV6-1 many CASRETVSYNEQFF TGTGCCAGCAGGGAGACAGTTTCCTACAATGAGCAGTTCTTC
- TRBJ1-1 TRBV7-9 many CASSLVEWNTEAFF TGTGCCAGCAGCTTAGTCGAGTGGAACACTGAAGCTTTCTTT
TRBD1 TRBJ2-2 TRBV7-6 many CASRPTGGGEAGELFF TGTGCCAGCAGACCTACAGGGGGCGGAGAGGCCGGGGAGCTGTTTTTT
- TRBJ2-2 TRBV7-9 many CASSLVFGRQLNTGELFF TGTGCCAGCAGCTTAGTTTTTGGACGGCAACTGAACACCGGGGAGCTGTTTTTT
- TRBJ2-5 TRBV20-1 many CSARGQGRNSMETQYF TGCAGTGCTAGAGGTCAAGGGCGGAATAGCATGGAGACCCAGTACTTC
TRBD1 TRBJ2-2 TRBV24-1 many CATSDPPGQGGTGELFF TGTGCCACCAGTGATCCGCCGGGACAGGGGGGCACCGGGGAGCTGTTTTTT
TRBD1 TRBJ1-2 TRBV29-1 - CSVVTGKGYTF TGCAGCGTTGTGACAGGGAAGGGCTACACCTTC
- TRBJ1-5 TRBV6-4 few CASSDVRGGPGNQPQHF TGTGCCAGCAGTGACGTTAGGGGTGGACCGGGCAATCAGCCCCAGCATTTT
TRBD2 TRBJ2-7 TRBV2 many CASSEARGTYEQYF TGTGCCAGCAGTGAAGCGCGGGGGACCTACGAGCAGTACTTC
TRBD2 TRBJ2-1 TRBV11-3 many CASSVLGRGQFF TGTGCCAGCAGCGTCCTCGGGAGGGGGCAGTTCTTC
- TRBJ1-2 TRBV2 - CASSTDSSVYGYTF TGTGCCAGCAGTACCGACAGTAGTGTCTATGGCTACACCTTC
- TRBJ1-4 TRBV7-2 - CASSLDVRGAPEKLFF TGTGCCAGCAGCTTAGACGTCCGGGGGGCGCCAGAAAAACTGTTTTTT
TRBD2 TRBJ2-1 TRBV29-1 few CSVETSGRSYNEQFF TGCAGCGTTGAGACTAGCGGGCGGTCCTACAATGAGCAGTTCTTC
- TRBJ2-7 TRBV7-3 many CASSLTLAGSSYEQYF TGTGCCAGCAGCTTAACGTTAGCAGGGAGCTCCTACGAGCAGTACTTC
- TRBJ1-6 TRBV27 few CASRPLSRDTLGSYNSPLHF TGTGCCAGCAGACCTTTATCCAGGGACACCCTTGGGTCCTATAATTCACCCCTCCACTTT
TRBD2 TRBJ2-1 TRBV11-2 many CASSLAPGGPKYEQFF TGTGCCAGCAGCTTAGCCCCGGGGGGGCCTAAGTATGAGCAGTTCTTC
TRBD2 TRBJ2-2 TRBV4-2 many CASSSLITSGPSNTGELFF TGTGCCAGCAGCTCCCTAATCACTAGCGGACCATCGAACACCGGGGAGCTGTTTTTT
- TRBJ2-3 TRBV29-1 many CSVEGQGRRDTQYF TGCAGCGTTGAAGGGCAGGGTCGTAGGGATACGCAGTATTTT
TRBD1 TRBJ1-2 TRBV28 many CASSRLLGGHVGYTF TGTGCCAGCAGTCGGCTTTTAGGGGGCCACGTTGGCTACACCTTC
TRBD2 TRBJ2-1 TRBV7-2 - CASSPGLAGAGGYNEQFF TGTGCCAGCAGCCCGGGACTAGCGGGGGCGGGGGGTTACAATGAGCAGTTCTTC
- TRBJ1-4 TRBV9 few CASSVGALRRNEKLFF TGTGCCAGCAGCGTAGGAGCTTTAAGAAGGAATGAAAAACTGTTTTTT
TRBD1 TRBJ1-4 TRBV27 - CASSLLTGNNEKLFF TGTGCCAGCAGTCTCCTGACAGGGAATAATGAAAAACTGTTTTTT
- TRBJ1-2 TRBV28 - CAGSLGGGSPEYYYGYTF TGTGCCGGCAGTTTAGGCGGAGGGAGCCCCGAGTATTATTATGGCTACACCTTC
- TRBJ1-1 TRBV2 many CASNRAGSEAFF TGTGCCAGCAACAGAGCCGGTTCTGAAGCTTTCTTT
- TRBJ1-1 TRBV10-3 many CAISKTGNTEAFF TGTGCCATCAGTAAGACAGGGAACACTGAAGCTTTCTTT
- TRBJ2-5 TRBV11-2 many CASSSGAGETQYF TGTGCCAGCAGCTCCGGGGCCGGGGAGACCCAGTACTTC
- TRBJ2-2 TRBV20-1 - CSARLRGNTGELFF TGCAGTGCTAGATTGCGGGGGAACACCGGGGAGCTGTTTTTT
TRBD1 TRBJ1-5 TRBV20-1 - CSARDLGQGSFQPQHF TGCAGTGCTAGAGACCTCGGACAGGGTAGCTTTCAGCCCCAGCATTTT
TRBD2 TRBJ2-5 TRBV7-9 many CASSFSRGGSAETQYF TGTGCCAGCAGCTTTTCGCGCGGGGGTTCTGCTGAGACCCAGTACTTC
- TRBJ1-2 TRBV7-2 many CASSLSISGGHYGYTF TGTGCCAGCAGCTTATCTATCTCGGGGGGGCACTATGGCTACACCTTC
- TRBJ2-7 TRBV11-2 many CASSQTAHGYEQYF TGTGCCAGCAGCCAGACGGCCCACGGCTACGAGCAGTACTTC
TRBD1 TRBJ1-6 TRBV20-1 many CSARTGPNSPLHF TGCAGTGCCAGGACAGGGCCGAATTCACCCCTCCACTTT
TRBD1 TRBJ1-2 TRBV7-2 few CASSLNRDRGYGYTF TGTGCCAGCAGCCTGAACCGGGACAGGGGATACGGCTACACCTTC
- TRBJ2-7 TRBV29-1 many CSVHLDLSSYEQYF TGCAGCGTTCATCTAGACCTTAGCTCCTACGAGCAGTACTTC
TRBD1 TRBJ2-7 TRBV18 many CASSPSMTGDEQYF TGTGCCAGCTCACCATCCATGACAGGGGATGAGCAGTACTTC
- TRBJ1-5 TRBV3-1 many CASSQERYSNQPQHF TGTGCCAGCAGCCAAGAGAGATATAGCAATCAGCCCCAGCATTTT
- TRBJ1-1 TRBV7-3 - CAGSTGTIGAEAFF TGTGCCGGCAGTACCGGGACCATAGGCGCTGAAGCTTTCTTT
- TRBJ1-1 TRBV27 many CASRVHSNTEAFF TGTGCCAGCAGGGTTCACTCGAACACTGAAGCTTTCTTT
TRBD1 TRBJ1-1 TRBV5-1 few CASSFWDSLNTEAFF TGCGCCAGCAGCTTTTGGGACAGCTTGAACACTGAAGCTTTCTTT
- TRBJ2-7 TRBV30 many CAWSVASSSYEQYF TGTGCCTGGAGTGTAGCGTCAAGCTCCTACGAGCAGTACTTC
TRBD2 TRBJ2-3 TRBV20-1 many CSAKGGGGISTDTQYF TGCAGTGCTAAAGGAGGCGGGGGTATTAGCACAGATACGCAGTATTTT
TRBD1 TRBJ1-2 TRBV9 many CASSARDRGGYTF TGTGCCAGCAGCGCTCGGGACAGGGGAGGCTACACCTTC
- TRBJ2-1 TRBV11-3 many CASSLARGLGNEQFF TGTGCCAGCAGCTTGGCTCGGGGGTTGGGGAATGAGCAGTTCTTC
- TRBJ2-5 TRBV10-2 many CASSENRLQETQYF TGCGCCAGCAGTGAGAACAGGCTCCAAGAGACCCAGTACTTC
- TRBJ2-1 TRBV30 many CAWSPRTQWRNEQFF TGTGCCTGGAGTCCCCGGACACAGTGGAGGAATGAGCAGTTCTTC
TRBD1 TRBJ1-1 TRBV2 many CASSESGGVTEAFF TGTGCCAGCAGTGAATCAGGGGGTGTCACTGAAGCTTTCTTT
- TRBJ1-1 TRBV6-5 - CASSYSPGTEAFF TGTGCCAGCAGTTACTCGCCGGGAACTGAAGCTTTCTTT
- TRBJ1-2 TRBV12-3/TRBV12-4 many CASSLSTNYGYTF TGTGCCAGCAGTTTGAGTACAAACTATGGCTACACCTTC
TRBD1 TRBJ1-2 TRBV7-2 - CASSAQGGYDYGYTF TGTGCCAGCAGCGCCCAGGGGGGGTACGATTATGGCTACACCTTC